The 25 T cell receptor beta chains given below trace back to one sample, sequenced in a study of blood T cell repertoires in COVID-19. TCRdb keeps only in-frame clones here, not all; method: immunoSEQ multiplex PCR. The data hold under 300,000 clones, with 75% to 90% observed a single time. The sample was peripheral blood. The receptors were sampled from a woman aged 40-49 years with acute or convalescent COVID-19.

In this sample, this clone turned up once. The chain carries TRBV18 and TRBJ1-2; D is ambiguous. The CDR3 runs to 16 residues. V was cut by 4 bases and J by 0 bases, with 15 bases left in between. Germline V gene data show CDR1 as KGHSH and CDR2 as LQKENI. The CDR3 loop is CASSLQDPLANYGYTF. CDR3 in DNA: TGTGCCAGCTCACTCCAGGATCCATTAGCTAACTATGGCTACACCTTC.

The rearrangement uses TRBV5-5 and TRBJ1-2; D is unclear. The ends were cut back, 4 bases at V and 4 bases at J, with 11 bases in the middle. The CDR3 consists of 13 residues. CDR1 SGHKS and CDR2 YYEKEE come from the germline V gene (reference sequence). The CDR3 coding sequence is TGTGCCAGCAGCCCTAGTGAAAGCTATGGCTACACCTTC. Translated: CASSPSESYGYTF.

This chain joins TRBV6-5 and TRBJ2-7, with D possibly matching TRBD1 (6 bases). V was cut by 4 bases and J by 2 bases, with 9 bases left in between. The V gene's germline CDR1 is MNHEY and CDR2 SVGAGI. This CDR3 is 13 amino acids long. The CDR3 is CASSFQGPYEQYV. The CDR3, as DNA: TGTGCCAGCAGTTTTCAGGGGCCCTACGAGCAGTACGTC.

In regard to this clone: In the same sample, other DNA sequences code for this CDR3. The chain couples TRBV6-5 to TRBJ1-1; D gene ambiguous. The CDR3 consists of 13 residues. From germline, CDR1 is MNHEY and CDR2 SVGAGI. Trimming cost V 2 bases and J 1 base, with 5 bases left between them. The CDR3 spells CASSYGRNTEAFF. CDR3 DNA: TGTGCCAGCAGTTACGGGCGGAACACTGAAGCTTTCTTT.

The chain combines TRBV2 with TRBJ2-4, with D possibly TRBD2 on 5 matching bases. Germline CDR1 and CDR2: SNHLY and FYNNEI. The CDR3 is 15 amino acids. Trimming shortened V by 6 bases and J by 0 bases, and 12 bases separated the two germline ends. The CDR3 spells CASSQQGLAKNIQYF. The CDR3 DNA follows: TGTGCCAGCAGCCAGCAAGGACTAGCCAAAAACATTCAGTACTTC.

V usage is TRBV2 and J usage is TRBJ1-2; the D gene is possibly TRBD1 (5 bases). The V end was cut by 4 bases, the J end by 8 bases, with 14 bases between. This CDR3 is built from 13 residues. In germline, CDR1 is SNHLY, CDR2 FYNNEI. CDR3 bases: TGTGCCAGCAGTGTTAGCAGGGTGAACGGCTACACCTTC. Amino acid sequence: CASSVSRVNGYTF.

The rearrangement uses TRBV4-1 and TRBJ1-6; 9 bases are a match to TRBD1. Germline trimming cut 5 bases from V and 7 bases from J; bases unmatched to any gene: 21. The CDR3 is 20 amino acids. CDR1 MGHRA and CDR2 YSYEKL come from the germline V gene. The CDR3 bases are TGCGCCAGCAGCACCACGCCCGGGACAGGGAGATCTGCGGGGAATTCACCCCTCCACTTT. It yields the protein CASSTTPGTGRSAGNSPLHF.

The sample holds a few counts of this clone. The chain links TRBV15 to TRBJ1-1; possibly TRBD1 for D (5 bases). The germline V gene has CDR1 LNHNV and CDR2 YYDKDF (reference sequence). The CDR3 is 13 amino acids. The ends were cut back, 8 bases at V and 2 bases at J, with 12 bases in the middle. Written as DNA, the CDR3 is TGTGCCACCCGTCTTCAGGGTAACACTGAAGCTTTCTTT. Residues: CATRLQGNTEAFF.

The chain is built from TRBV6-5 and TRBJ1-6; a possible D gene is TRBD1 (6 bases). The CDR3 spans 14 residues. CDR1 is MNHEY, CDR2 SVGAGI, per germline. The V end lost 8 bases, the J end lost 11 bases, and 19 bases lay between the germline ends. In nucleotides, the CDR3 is TGTGCCAGCCACAGGGATATAGGTGTTGCACCCCTCCACTTT. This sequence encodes CASHRDIGVAPLHF.

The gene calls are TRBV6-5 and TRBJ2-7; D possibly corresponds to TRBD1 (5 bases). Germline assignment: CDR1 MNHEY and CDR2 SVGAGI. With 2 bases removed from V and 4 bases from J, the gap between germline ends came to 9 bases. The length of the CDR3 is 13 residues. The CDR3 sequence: CASSYVRGYEQYV. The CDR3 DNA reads TGTGCCAGCAGTTACGTAAGGGGATACGAGCAGTACGTC.

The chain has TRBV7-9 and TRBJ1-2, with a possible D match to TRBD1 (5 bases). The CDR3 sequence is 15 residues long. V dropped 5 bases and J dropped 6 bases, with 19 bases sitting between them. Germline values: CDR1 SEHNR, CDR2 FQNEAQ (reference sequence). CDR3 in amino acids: CASSIRAGPVDGYTF. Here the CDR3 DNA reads TGTGCCAGCAGCATACGTGCGGGGCCGGTGGATGGCTACACCTTC.

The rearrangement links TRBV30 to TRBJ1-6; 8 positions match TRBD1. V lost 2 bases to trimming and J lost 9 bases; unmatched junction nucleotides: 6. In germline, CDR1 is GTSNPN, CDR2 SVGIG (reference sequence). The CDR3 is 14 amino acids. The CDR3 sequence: CAWSRQGAVSPLHF. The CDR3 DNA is TGTGCCTGGAGTCGTCAGGGGGCGGTTTCACCCCTCCACTTT.

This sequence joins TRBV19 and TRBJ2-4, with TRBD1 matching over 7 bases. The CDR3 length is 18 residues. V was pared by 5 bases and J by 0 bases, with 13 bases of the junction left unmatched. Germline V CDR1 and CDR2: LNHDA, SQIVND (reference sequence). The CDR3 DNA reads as TGTGCCAGTAGTCCGCAGGGGGAGCTTAGCGTAGCCAAAAACATTCAGTACTTC. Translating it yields CASSPQGELSVAKNIQYF.

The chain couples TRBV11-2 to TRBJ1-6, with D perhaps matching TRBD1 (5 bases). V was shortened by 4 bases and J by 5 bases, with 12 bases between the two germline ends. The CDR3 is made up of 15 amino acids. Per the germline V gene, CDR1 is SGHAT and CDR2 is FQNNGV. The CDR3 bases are TGTGCCAGCAGCTCAAGGGGCATAAATAATTCACCCCTCCACTTT. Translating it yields CASSSRGINNSPLHF.

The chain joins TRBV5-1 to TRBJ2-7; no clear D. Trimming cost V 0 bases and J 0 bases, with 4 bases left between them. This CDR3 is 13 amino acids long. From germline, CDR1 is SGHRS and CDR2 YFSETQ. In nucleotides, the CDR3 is TGCGCCAGCAGCTTGGACATCTCCTACGAGCAGTACGTC. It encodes CASSLDISYEQYV.

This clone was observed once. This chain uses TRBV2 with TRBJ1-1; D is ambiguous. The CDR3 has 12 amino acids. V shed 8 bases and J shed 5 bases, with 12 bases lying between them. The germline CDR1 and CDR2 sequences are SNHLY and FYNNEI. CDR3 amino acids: CASRVSGTEAFF. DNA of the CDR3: TGTGCCAGCCGGGTTTCGGGAACTGAAGCTTTCTTT. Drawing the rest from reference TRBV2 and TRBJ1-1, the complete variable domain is EPEVTQTPSHQVTQMGQEVILRCVPISNHLYFYWYRQILGQKVEFLVSFYNNEISEKSEIFDDQFSVERPDGSNFTLKIRSTKLEDSAMYFCASRVSGTEAFFGQGTRLTVV.

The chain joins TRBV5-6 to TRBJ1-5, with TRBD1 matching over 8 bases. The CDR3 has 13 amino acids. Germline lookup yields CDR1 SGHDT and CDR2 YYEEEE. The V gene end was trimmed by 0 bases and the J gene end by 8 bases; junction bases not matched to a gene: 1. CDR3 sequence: CASSLGQGKPQHF. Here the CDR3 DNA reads TGTGCCAGCAGCTTGGGACAGGGGAAGCCCCAGCATTTT.

This chain's CDR3 is CASSLDGKSTEAFF. The CDR3 bases are TGCGCCAGCAGCTTGGATGGCAAAAGCACTGAAGCTTTCTTT. V and J are TRBV5-1 and TRBJ1-1; D is ambiguous. Trimming stripped 0 bases from V and 4 bases from J, with 10 bases between. The germline CDR1 and CDR2 sequences are SGHRS and YFSETQ. This CDR3 is 14 amino acids long.

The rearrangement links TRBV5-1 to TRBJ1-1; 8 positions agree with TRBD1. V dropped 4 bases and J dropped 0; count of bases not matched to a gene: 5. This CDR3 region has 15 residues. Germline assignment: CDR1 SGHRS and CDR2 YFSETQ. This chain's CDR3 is CASSEGQGLNTEAFF. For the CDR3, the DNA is TGCGCCAGCAGCGAAGGACAGGGTTTGAACACTGAAGCTTTCTTT. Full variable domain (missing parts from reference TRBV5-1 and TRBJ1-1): KAGVTQTPRYLIKTRGQQVTLSCSPISGHRSVSWYQQTPGQGLQFLFEYFSETQRNKGNFPGRFSGRQFSNSRSEMNVSTLELGDSALYLCASSEGQGLNTEAFFGQGTRLTVV.

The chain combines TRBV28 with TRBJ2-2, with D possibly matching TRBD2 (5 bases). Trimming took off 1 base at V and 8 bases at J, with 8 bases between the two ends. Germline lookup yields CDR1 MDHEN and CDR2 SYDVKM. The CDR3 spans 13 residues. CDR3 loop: CASSLSGTGELFF. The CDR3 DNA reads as TGTGCCAGCAGTTTATCGGGAACAGGGGAGCTGTTTTTT.

CDR3 sequence reads: CASSFRQGEVGELFF. The CDR3 coding sequence is TGTGCCAGCAGCTTTCGACAGGGGGAGGTCGGGGAGCTGTTTTTT. The gene calls are TRBV9 and TRBJ2-2; 9 bases match TRBD1. The CDR3 is 15 amino acids. Germline CDR1 reads SGDLS; CDR2 reads YYNGEE. The ends lost 4 bases at V and 7 bases at J; junction bases unmatched: 8. Full variable domain (rest looked up from reference TRBV9 and TRBJ2-2): DSGVTQTPKHLITATGQRVTLRCSPRSGDLSVYWYQQSLDQGLQFLIQYYNGEERAKGNILERFSAQQFPDLHSELNLSSLELGDSALYFCASSFRQGEVGELFFGEGSRLTVL.

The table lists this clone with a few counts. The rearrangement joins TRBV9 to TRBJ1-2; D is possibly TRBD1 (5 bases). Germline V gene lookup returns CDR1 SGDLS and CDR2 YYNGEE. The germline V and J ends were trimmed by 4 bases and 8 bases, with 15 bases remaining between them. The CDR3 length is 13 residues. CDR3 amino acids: CASSRTGLRGYTF. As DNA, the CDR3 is TGTGCCAGCAGCAGAACGGGACTTAGGGGCTACACCTTC.

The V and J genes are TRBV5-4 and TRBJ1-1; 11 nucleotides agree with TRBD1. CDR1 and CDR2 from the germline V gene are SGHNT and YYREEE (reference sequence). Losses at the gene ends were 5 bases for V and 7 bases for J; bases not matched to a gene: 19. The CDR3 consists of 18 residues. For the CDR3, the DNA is TGTGCCAGCAGACCCGGACAGGGGGCCCTACAAGGGGTCTTTGAAGCTTTCTTT. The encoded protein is CASRPGQGALQGVFEAFF.

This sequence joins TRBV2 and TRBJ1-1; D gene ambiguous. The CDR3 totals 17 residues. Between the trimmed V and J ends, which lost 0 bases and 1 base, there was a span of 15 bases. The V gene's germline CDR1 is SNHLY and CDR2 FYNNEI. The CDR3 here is CASSEALREVSNTEAFF. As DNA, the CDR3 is TGTGCCAGCAGTGAAGCGCTTCGGGAGGTTTCGAACACTGAAGCTTTCTTT.

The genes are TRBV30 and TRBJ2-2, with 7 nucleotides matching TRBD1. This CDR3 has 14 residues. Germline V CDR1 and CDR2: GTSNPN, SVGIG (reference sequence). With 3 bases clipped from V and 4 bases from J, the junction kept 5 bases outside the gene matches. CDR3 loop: CAWRLTGPTGELFF. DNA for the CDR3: TGTGCCTGGAGGCTGACAGGGCCCACCGGGGAGCTGTTTTTT. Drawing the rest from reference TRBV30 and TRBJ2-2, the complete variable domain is SQTIHQWPATLVQPVGSPLSLECTVEGTSNPNLYWYRQAAGRGLQLLFYSVGIGQISSEVPQNLSASRPQDRQFILSSKKLLLSDSGFYLCAWRLTGPTGELFFGEGSRLTVL.